A selection of T cell receptor beta chains follows, all from one sample in a study of metastatic and nonmetastatic thyroid tumors. TCRdb re-called the PCR reads through MiXCR. Here the sample spans fewer than 35,000 clones, more than 10% being singletons. Sequencing was done on a sample of blood. These TCRs come from a female donor with papillary thyroid cancer or a benign thyroid nodule (not recorded which). Some clones in this sample may be carry-over from other donors' samples. Each CDR3 is given with its conserved first and last residue. The D gene is left open where the match is weak. Clone size is not always given. Where it is, it says once, few, many or a class for expanded clones.

CDR3 length	clone size	V gene	J gene	D gene	CDR3 protein	CDR3 DNA
18	medium-sized	TRBV6-2/TRBV6-3	TRBJ2-2	-	CASSYSTGTSANTGELFF	TGTGCCAGCAGTTACTCGACCGGGACAAGCGCGAACACCGGGGAGCTGTTTTTT
17	many	TRBV28	TRBJ1-2	-	CASSHPWSGGPSGGYTF	TGTGCCAGCAGTCATCCCTGGTCGGGGGGCCCAAGTGGTGGCTACACCTTC
13	many	TRBV19	TRBJ1-1	-	CASSFRLNTEAFF	TGTGCCAGTAGTTTCCGTTTGAACACTGAAGCTTTCTTT
12	medium-sized	TRBV12-3/TRBV12-4	TRBJ1-6	-	CASARGSGPLHF	TGTGCCAGCGCCCGAGGTTCGGGGCCCCTCCACTTT
11	many	TRBV2	TRBJ2-1	-	CASSAINEQFF	TGTGCCAGCAGTGCCATTAATGAGCAGTTCTTC
16	-	TRBV5-1	TRBJ2-1	-	CASSLASFPSVDEQFF	TGCGCCAGCAGCTTGGCCAGCTTTCCTAGCGTTGATGAGCAGTTCTTC
14	many	TRBV2	TRBJ2-7	-	CASNLRPEHYEQYF	TGTGCCAGCAACCTGCGCCCGGAGCATTACGAGCAGTACTTC
16	many	TRBV7-3	TRBJ2-2	TRBD1	CASSSWTGSNTGELFF	TGTGCCAGCAGCTCCTGGACAGGGAGCAACACCGGGGAGCTGTTTTTT
15	many	TRBV4-1	TRBJ1-1	-	CASSQEPGLVTEAFF	TGCGCCAGCAGCCAAGAGCCAGGGTTGGTCACTGAAGCTTTCTTT
13	few	TRBV11-2	TRBJ1-1	-	CASSLGGGLNAFF	TGTGCCAGCAGCTTAGGCGGTGGGCTGAACGCTTTCTTT
14	many	TRBV20-1	TRBJ1-1	-	CSANIDTSGTEAFF	TGCAGTGCTAATATCGACACCAGTGGTACTGAAGCTTTCTTT
14	many	TRBV12-3/TRBV12-4	TRBJ2-2	-	CASSLGGLTGELFF	TGTGCCAGCAGTTTAGGGGGTTTGACCGGGGAGCTGTTTTTT
14	many	TRBV13	TRBJ2-1	-	CASSRRDTYNEQFF	TGTGCCAGCAGCCGCCGGGACACCTACAATGAGCAGTTCTTC
13	-	TRBV7-2	TRBJ2-5	TRBD1	CASTQDRPETQYF	TGTGCCAGCACCCAGGACAGGCCGGAGACCCAGTACTTC
13	-	TRBV20-1	TRBJ2-5	-	CSARRRRQETQHF	TGCAGTGCTAGAAGACGGAGGCAAGAGACCCAGCACTTC
15	few	TRBV6-2/TRBV6-3	TRBJ1-5	-	CASSYDSKLAGPQHF	TGTGCCAGCAGTTACGACAGTAAGCTGGCGGGGCCCCAGCATTTT
13	many	TRBV18	TRBJ1-1	-	CASSETVRTEAFF	TGTGCCAGCTCTGAAACGGTGCGGACTGAAGCTTTCTTT
17	many	TRBV19	TRBJ2-1	TRBD2	CASSIKPSGRAANEQFF	TGTGCCAGTAGTATTAAGCCTAGCGGTAGAGCAGCAAATGAGCAGTTCTTC
13	many	TRBV6-2/TRBV6-3	TRBJ1-2	TRBD1	CASSSRDSYGYTF	TGTGCCAGCAGTTCCCGGGACAGCTATGGCTACACCTTC
16	once	TRBV9	TRBJ1-2	-	CASSVGQDRGYYGYTF	TGTGCCAGCAGCGTAGGTCAGGACAGAGGCTACTATGGCTACACCTTC
17	many	TRBV11-1	TRBJ1-1	TRBD1	CASSGTGYFGRNTEAFF	TGTGCCAGCAGCGGGACAGGGTATTTCGGCCGAAACACTGAAGCTTTCTTT
15	-	TRBV7-9	TRBJ1-6	-	CASRFGEVGNSPLHF	TGTGCCAGCCGCTTCGGGGAAGTAGGGAATTCACCCCTCCACTTT
13	-	TRBV28	TRBJ2-7	-	CASSSGNTPEQYF	TGTGCCAGCAGCTCAGGAAACACTCCCGAGCAGTACTTC
15	many	TRBV4-1	TRBJ2-5	-	CASSPLNLADETQYF	TGCGCCAGCAGCCCCCTGAATTTAGCGGACGAGACCCAGTACTTC
15	few	TRBV5-1	TRBJ2-3	-	CASSLGQGFTDTQYF	TGCGCCAGCAGCTTGGGTCAGGGGTTCACAGATACGCAGTATTTT
14	many	TRBV7-9	TRBJ1-2	-	CASSLGPGIYGYTF	TGTGCCAGCAGCTTAGGTCCAGGGATCTATGGCTACACCTTC
14	few	TRBV28	TRBJ1-5	TRBD1	CASSLSGQVVTQHF	TGTGCCAGCAGTTTATCGGGACAGGTGGTGACCCAGCATTTT
17	many	TRBV9	TRBJ2-1	-	CASSRVPGPSSYNEQFF	TGTGCCAGCAGCCGAGTCCCGGGGCCCAGCTCCTACAATGAGCAGTTCTTC
15	medium-sized	TRBV6-1	TRBJ2-3	TRBD2	CASSVQRGSTDTQYF	TGTGCCAGCAGTGTCCAGCGGGGGAGCACAGATACGCAGTATTTT